This is a list of T cell receptor beta chains from one sample in a study of T cell changes during pregnancy in multiple sclerosis. Profiled with immunoSEQ multiplex PCR; TCRdb holds only in-frame clones, not every one. The table lists under 95,000 clones, around 92% of them singletons. The sequenced sample was peripheral blood, obtained after pregnancy. These receptor sequences come from a female donor with multiple sclerosis, enrolled in a pregnancy study. CDR3s include the opening cysteine and the closing phenylalanine or tryptophan. D genes are given only for firm matches. Size values are once, few and many counts, or a class for expanded clones, and some rows have none.

size	D	J	V	CDR3	DNA
-	TRBD2	TRBJ2-3	TRBV7-2	CASSWLAGPTDTQYF	TGTGCCAGCAGCTGGTTAGCGGGGCCCACAGATACGCAGTATTTT
-	-	TRBJ1-2	TRBV7-8	CASSLTGTDYGYTF	TGTGCCAGCAGCCTAACAGGGACGGACTATGGCTACACCTTC
few	TRBD2	TRBJ2-3	TRBV6-4	CASSEETSGGTDTQYF	TGTGCCAGCAGTGAGGAGACTAGCGGGGGCACAGATACGCAGTATTTT
-	-	TRBJ1-4	TRBV25-1	CASSDGLIRTNEKLFF	TGTGCCAGCAGTGATGGACTGATCCGAACTAATGAAAAACTGTTTTTT
once	TRBD2	TRBJ2-7	TRBV7-9	CASSLEGRGKGYYEQYF	TGTGCCAGCAGCTTAGAGGGGCGGGGGAAAGGCTACTACGAGCAGTACTTC
-	TRBD1	TRBJ2-7	TRBV28	CASLPGQGSSYEQYF	TGTGCCAGCCTGCCGGGACAGGGAAGCTCCTACGAGCAGTACTTC
-	TRBD1	TRBJ1-2	TRBV27	CASSLVGTGVSIGYTF	TGTGCCAGCAGTTTAGTCGGGACAGGGGTTAGTATTGGCTACACCTTC
-	TRBD2	TRBJ2-7	TRBV7-9	CASSTSGGPTLQQYF	TGTGCCAGCAGCACTAGCGGGGGACCCACTCTCCAGCAGTACTTC
-	TRBD2	TRBJ2-2	TRBV13	CASRTGTSGVYGELFF	TGTGCCAGCAGGACCGGGACTAGCGGGGTCTACGGGGAGCTGTTTTTT
once	-	TRBJ2-4	TRBV4-3	CASSLTSTAKNIQYF	TGCGCCAGCAGCCTTACTAGTACGGCCAAAAACATTCAGTACTTC
-	-	TRBJ1-3	TRBV7-9	CASSLNWSGRDTIYF	TGTGCCAGCAGCTTAAATTGGTCCGGGCGGGACACCATATATTTT
-	TRBD1	TRBJ2-2	TRBV18	CASSTRQGMDTGELFF	TGTGCCAGCTCAACCCGACAGGGTATGGACACCGGGGAGCTGTTTTTT
-	-	TRBJ1-1	TRBV7-9	CASSPQVNTEAFF	TGTGCCAGCAGCCCACAGGTGAACACTGAAGCTTTCTTT
-	-	TRBJ2-2	TRBV29-1	CSVGRPQNTGELFF	TGCAGCGTGGGGCGACCCCAAAACACCGGGGAGCTGTTTTTT
-	TRBD1	TRBJ1-5	TRBV30	CAWSPPGTGLGGDQPQHF	TGTGCCTGGAGTCCCCCCGGGACAGGGCTGGGGGGTGATCAGCCCCAGCATTTT
-	-	TRBJ1-2	TRBV6-5	CATLSGYGYTF	TGTGCCACGCTTTCGGGCTATGGCTACACCTTC
-	-	TRBJ2-1	TRBV10-3	CAISRDRNEQFF	TGTGCCATCAGCCGGGATCGTAATGAGCAGTTCTTC
-	-	TRBJ1-1	TRBV6-5	CASCGGGWGTEAFF	TGTGCCAGCTGTGGGGGGGGATGGGGAACTGAAGCTTTCTTT
-	TRBD2	TRBJ2-1	TRBV30	CAWSEGTSGIYNEQFF	TGTGCCTGGAGTGAGGGGACTAGCGGAATTTACAATGAGCAGTTCTTC
-	TRBD2	TRBJ2-1	TRBV4-1	CASSHAGLAGENTYNEQFF	TGCGCCAGCAGCCATGCGGGACTAGCGGGAGAGAATACCTACAATGAGCAGTTCTTC
once	TRBD1	TRBJ1-1	TRBV2	CASSADRAVGNTEAFF	TGTGCCAGCAGCGCGGACAGGGCGGTGGGGAACACTGAAGCTTTCTTT
-	TRBD2	TRBJ2-2	TRBV5-6	CASSAGTSGRSRGFGELFF	TGTGCCAGCAGCGCCGGGACTAGCGGGAGGTCCAGAGGGTTCGGGGAGCTGTTTTTT